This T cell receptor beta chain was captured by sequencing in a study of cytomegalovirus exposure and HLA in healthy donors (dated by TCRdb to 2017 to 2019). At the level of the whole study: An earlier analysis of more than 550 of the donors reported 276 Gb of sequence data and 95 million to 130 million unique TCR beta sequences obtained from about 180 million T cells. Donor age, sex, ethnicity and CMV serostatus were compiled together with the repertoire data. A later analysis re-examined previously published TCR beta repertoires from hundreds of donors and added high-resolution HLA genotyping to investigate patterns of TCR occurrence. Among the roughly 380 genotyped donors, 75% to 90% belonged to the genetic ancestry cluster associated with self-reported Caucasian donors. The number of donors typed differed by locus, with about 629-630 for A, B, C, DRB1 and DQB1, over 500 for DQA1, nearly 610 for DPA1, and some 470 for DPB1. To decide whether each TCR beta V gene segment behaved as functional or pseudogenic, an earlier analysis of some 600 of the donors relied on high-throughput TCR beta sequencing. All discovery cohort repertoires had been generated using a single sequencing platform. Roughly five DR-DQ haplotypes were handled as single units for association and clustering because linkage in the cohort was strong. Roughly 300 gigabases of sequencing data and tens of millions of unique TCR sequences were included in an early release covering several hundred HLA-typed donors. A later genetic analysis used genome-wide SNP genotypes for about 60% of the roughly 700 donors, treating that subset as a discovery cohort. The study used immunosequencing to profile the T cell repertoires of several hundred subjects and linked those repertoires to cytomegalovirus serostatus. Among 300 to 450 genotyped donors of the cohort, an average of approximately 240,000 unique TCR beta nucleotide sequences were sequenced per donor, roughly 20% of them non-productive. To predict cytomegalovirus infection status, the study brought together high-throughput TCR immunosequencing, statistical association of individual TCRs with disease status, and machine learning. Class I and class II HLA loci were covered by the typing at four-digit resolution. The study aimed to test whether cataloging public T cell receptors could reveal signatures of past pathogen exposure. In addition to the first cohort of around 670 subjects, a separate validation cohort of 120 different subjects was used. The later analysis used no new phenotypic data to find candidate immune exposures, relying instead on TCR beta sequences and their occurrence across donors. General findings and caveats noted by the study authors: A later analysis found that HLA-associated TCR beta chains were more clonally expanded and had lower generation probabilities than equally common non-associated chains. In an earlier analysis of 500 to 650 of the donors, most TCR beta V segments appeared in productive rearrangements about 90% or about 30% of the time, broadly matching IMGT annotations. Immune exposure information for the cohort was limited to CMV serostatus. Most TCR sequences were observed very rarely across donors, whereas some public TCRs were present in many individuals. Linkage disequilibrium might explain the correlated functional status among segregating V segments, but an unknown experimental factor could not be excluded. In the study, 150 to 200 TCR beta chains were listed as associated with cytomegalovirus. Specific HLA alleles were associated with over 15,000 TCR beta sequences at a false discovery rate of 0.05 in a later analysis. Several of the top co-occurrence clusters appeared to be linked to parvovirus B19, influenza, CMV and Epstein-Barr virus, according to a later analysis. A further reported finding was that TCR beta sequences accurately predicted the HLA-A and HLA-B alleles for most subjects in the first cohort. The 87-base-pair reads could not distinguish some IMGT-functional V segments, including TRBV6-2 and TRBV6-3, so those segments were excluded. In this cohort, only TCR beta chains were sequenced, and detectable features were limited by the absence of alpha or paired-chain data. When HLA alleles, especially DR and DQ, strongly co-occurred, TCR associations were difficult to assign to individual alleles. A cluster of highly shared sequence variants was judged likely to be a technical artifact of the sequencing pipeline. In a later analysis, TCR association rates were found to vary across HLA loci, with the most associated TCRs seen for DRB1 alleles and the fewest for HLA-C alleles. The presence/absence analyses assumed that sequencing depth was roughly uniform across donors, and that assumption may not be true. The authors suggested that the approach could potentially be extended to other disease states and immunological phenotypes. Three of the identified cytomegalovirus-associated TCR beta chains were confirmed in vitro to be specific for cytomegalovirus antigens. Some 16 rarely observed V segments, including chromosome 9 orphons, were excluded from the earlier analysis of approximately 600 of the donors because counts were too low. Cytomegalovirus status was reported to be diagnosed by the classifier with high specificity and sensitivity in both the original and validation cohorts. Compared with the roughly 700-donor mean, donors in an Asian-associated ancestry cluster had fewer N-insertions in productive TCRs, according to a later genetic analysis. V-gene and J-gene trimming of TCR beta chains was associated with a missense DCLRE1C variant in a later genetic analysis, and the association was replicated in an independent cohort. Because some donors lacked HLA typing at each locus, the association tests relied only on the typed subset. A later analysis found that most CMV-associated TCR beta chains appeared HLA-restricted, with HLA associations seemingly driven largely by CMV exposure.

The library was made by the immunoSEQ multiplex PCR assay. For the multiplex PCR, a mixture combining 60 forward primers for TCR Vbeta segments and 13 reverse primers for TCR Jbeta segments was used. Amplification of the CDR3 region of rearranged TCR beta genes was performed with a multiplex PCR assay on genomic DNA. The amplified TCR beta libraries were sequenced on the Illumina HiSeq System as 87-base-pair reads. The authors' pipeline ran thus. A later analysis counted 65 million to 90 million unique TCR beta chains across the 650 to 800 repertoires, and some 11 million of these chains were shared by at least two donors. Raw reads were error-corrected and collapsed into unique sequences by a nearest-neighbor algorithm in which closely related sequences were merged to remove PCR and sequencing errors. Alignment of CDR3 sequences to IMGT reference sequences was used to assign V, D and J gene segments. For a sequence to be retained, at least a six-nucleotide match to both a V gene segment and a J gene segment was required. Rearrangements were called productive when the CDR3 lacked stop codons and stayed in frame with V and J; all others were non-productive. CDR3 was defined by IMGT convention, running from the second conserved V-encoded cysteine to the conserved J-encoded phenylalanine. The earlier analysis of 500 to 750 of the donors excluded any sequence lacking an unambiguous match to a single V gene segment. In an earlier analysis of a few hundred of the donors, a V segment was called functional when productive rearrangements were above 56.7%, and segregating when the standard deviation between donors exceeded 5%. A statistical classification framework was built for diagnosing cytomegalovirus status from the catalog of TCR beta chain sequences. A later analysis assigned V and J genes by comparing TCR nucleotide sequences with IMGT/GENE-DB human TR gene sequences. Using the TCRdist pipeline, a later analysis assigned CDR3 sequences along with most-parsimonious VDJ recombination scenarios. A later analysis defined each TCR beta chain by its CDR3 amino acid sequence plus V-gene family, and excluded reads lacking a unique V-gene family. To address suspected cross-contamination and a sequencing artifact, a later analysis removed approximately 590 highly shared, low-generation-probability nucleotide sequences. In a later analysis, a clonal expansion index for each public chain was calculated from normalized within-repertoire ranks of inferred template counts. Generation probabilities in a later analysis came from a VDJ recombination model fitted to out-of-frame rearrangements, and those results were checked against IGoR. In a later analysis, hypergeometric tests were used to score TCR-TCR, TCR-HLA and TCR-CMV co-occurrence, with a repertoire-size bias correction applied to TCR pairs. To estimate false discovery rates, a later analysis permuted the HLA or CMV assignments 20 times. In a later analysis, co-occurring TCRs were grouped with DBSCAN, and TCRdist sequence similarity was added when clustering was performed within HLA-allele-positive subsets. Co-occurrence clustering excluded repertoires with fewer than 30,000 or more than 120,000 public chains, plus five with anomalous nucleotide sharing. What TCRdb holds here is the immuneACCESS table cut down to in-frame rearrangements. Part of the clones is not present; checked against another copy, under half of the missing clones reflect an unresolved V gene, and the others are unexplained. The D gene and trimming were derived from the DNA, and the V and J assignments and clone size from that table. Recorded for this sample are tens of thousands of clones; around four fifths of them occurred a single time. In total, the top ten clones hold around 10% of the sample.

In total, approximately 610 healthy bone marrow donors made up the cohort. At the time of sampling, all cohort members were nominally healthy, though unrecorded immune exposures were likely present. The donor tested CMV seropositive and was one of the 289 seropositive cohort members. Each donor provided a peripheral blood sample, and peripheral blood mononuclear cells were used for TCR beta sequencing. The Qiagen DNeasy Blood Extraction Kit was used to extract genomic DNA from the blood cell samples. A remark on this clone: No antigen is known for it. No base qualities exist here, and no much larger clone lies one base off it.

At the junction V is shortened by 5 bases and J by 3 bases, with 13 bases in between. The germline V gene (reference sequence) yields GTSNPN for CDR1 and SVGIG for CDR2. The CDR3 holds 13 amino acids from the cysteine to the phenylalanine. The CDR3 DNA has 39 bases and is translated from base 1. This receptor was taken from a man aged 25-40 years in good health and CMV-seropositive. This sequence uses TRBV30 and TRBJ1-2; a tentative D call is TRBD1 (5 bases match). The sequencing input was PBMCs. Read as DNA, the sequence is TGTGCCTGGGCGGGGGTCGGACACTATGGCTACACCTTC. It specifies CAWAGVGHYGYTF.